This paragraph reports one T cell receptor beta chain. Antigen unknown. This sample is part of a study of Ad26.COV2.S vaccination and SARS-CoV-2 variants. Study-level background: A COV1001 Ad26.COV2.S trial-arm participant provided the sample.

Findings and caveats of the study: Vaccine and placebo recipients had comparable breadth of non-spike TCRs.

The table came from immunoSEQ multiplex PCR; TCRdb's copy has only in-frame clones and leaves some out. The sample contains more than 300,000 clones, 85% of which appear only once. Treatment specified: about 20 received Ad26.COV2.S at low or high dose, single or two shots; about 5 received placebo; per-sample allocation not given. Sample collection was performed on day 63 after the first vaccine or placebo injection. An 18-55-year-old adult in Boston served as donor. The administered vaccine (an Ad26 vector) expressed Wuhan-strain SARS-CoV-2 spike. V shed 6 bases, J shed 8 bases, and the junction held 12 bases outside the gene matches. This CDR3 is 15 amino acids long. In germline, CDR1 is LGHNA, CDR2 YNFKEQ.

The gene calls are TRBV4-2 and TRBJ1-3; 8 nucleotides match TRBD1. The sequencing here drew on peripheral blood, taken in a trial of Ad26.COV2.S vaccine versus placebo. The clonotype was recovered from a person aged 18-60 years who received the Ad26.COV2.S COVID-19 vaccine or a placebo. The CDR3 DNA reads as TGTGCCAGCAGTTACAGCAGGGGGCTTGGGTACACCATATATTTT. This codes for CASSYSRGLGYTIYF.